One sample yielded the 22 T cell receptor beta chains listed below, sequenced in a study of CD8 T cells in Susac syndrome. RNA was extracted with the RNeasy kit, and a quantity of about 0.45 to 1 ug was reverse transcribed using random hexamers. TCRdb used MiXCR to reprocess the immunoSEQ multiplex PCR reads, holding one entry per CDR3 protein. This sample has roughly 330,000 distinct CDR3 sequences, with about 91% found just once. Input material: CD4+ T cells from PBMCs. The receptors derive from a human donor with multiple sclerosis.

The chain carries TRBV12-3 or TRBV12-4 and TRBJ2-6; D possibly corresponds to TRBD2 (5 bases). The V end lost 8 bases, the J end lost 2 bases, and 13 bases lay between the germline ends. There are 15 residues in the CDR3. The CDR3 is CASLDSKPGANVLTF. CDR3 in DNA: TGTGCCAGCCTGGACTCGAAACCTGGGGCCAACGTCCTGACTTTC.

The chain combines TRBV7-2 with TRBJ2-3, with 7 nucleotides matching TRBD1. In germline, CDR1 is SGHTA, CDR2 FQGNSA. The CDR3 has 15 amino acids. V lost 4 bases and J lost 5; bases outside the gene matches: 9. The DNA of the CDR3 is TGTGCCAGCAGCTACTCGACAGGGAGCGGAGATACGCAGTATTTT. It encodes CASSYSTGSGDTQYF.

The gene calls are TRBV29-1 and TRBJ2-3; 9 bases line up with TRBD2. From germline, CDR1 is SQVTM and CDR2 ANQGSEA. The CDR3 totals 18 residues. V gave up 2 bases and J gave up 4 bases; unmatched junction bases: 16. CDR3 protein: CSVESPVRRSGRPDTQYF. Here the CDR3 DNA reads TGCAGCGTTGAATCCCCAGTGAGGCGTAGCGGGAGACCAGATACGCAGTATTTT.

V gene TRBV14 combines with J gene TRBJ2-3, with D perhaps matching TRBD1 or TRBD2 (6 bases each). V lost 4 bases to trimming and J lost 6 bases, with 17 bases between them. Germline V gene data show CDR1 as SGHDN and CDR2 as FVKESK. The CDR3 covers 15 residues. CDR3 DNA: TGTGCCAGCAGCCCTCTAGGGGGGCGAGGGGATACGCAGTATTTT. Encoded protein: CASSPLGGRGDTQYF.

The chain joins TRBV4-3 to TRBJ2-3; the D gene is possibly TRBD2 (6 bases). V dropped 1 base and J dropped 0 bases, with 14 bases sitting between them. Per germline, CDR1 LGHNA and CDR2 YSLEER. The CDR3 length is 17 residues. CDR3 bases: TGCGCCAGCAGCCAAGGGGCTAGCGTATTTAGCACAGATACGCAGTATTTT. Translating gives CASSQGASVFSTDTQYF.

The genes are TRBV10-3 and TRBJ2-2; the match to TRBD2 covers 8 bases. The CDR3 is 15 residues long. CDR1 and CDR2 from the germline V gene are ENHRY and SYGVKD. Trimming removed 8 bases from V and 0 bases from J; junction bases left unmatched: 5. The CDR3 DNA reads TGTGCCATCCTAGCGGGCAACTCGAACACCGGGGAGCTGTTTTTT. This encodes CAILAGNSNTGELFF.

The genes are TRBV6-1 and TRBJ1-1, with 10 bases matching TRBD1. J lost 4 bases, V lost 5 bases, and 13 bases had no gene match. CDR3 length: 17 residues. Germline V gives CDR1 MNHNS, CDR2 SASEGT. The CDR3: CASSKDRGSILGTEAFF. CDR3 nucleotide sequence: TGTGCCAGCAGTAAGGACAGGGGGTCTATATTGGGCACTGAAGCTTTCTTT.

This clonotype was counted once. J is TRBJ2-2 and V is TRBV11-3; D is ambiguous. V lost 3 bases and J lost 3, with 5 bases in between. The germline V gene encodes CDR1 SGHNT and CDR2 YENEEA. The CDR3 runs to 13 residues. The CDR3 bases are TGTGCCAGCAGCTTCCTCGACACCGGGGAGCTGTTTTTT. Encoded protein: CASSFLDTGELFF.

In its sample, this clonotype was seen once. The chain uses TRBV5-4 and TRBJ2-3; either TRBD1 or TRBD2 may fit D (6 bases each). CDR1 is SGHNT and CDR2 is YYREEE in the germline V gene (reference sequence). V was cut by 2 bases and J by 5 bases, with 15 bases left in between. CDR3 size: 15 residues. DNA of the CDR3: TGTGCCAGCAGCTTATTCCGGGGGCGGGTAGATACGCAGTATTTT. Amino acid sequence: CASSLFRGRVDTQYF.

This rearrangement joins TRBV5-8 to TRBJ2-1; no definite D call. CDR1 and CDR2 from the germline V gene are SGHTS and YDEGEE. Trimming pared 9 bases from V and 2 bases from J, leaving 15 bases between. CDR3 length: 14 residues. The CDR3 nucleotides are TGTGCCACAAGCAAGGGCAGGCCCTACAATGAGCAGTTCTTC. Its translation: CATSKGRPYNEQFF.

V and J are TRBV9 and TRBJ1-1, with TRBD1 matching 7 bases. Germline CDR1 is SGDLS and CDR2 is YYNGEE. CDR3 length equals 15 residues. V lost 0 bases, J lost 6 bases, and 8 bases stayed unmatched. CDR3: CASSVDEGALSEAFF. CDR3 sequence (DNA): TGTGCCAGCAGCGTAGACGAGGGGGCGTTATCTGAAGCTTTCTTT. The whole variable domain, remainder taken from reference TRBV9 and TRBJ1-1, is DSGVTQTPKHLITATGQRVTLRCSPRSGDLSVYWYQQSLDQGLQFLIQYYNGEERAKGNILERFSAQQFPDLHSELNLSSLELGDSALYFCASSVDEGALSEAFFGQGTRLTVV.

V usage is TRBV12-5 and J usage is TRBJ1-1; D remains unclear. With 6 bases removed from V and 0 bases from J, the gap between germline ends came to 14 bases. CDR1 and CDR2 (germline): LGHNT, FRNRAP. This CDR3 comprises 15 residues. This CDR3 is CASGPTAGVNTEAFF. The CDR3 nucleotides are TGTGCTAGTGGACCGACTGCTGGGGTGAACACTGAAGCTTTCTTT.

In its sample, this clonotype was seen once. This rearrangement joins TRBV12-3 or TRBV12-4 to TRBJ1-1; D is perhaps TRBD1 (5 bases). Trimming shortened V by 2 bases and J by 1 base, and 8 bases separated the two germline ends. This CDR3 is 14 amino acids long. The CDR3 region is CASSLQGSNTEAFF. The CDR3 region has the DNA TGTGCCAGCAGTTTACAGGGTTCGAACACTGAAGCTTTCTTT.

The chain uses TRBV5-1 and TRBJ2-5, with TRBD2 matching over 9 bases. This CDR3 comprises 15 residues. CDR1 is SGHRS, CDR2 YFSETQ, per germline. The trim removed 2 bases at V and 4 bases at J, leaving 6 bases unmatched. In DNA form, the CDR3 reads TGCGCCAGCAGCTTATCACTAGCGGGCGGAGAGACCCAGTACTTC. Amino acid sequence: CASSLSLAGGETQYF. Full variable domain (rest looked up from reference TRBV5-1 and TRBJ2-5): KAGVTQTPRYLIKTRGQQVTLSCSPISGHRSVSWYQQTPGQGLQFLFEYFSETQRNKGNFPGRFSGRQFSNSRSEMNVSTLELGDSALYLCASSLSLAGGETQYFGPGTRLLVL.

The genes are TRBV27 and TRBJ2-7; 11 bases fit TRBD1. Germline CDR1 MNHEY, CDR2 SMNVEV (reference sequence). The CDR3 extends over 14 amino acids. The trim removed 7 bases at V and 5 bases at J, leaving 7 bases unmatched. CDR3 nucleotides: TGTGCCAGCACTGTGGACAGGGGGCGCGACGAGCAGTACTTC. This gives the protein CASTVDRGRDEQYF.

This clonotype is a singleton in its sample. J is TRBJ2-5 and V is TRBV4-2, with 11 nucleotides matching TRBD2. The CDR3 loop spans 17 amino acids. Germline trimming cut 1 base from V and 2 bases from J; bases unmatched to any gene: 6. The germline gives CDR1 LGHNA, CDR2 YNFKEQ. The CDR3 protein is CASSQVLAGGGQETQYF. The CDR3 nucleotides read TGTGCCAGCAGCCAAGTGCTAGCGGGAGGAGGTCAAGAGACCCAGTACTTC.

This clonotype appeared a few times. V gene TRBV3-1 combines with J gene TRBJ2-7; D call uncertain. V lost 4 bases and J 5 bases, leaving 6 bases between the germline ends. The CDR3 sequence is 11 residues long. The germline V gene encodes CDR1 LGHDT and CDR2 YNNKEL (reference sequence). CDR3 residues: CASSRLHEQYF. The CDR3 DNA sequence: TGTGCCAGCAGCCGCCTCCACGAGCAGTACTTC.

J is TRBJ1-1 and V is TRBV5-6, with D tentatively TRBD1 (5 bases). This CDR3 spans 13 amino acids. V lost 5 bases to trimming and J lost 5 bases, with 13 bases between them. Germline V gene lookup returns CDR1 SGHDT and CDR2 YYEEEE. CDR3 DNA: TGTGCCAGCAGTTACGGGGCGAGGACTGAAGCTTTCTTT. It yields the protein CASSYGARTEAFF.

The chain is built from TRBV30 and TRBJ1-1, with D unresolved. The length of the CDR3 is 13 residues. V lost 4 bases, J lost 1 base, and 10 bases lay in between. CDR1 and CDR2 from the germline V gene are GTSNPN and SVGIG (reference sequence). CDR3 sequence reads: CAWTRDANTEAFF. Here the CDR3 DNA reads TGTGCCTGGACCCGGGATGCGAACACTGAAGCTTTCTTT.

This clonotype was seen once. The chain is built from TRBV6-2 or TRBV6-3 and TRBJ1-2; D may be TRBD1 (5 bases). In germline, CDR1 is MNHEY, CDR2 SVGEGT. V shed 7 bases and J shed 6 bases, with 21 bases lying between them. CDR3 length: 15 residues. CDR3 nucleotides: TGTGCCAGCACCCACCTCTTGAGGGGCAGTGATGGCTACACCTTC. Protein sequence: CASTHLLRGSDGYTF.

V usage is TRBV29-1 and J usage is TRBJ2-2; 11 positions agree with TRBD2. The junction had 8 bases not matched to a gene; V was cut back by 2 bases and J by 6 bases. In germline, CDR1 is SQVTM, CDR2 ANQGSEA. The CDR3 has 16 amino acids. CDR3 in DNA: TGCAGCGTTGAACTGACTAGCGGGGCTTTCGCCGGGGAGCTGTTTTTT. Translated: CSVELTSGAFAGELFF.

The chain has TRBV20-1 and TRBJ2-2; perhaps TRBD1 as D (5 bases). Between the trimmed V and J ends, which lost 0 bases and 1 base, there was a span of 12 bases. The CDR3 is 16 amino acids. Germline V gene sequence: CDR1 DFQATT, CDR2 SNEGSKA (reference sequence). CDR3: CSARERGGQNTGELFF. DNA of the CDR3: TGCAGTGCTAGAGAAAGGGGCGGACAGAACACCGGGGAGCTGTTTTTT.